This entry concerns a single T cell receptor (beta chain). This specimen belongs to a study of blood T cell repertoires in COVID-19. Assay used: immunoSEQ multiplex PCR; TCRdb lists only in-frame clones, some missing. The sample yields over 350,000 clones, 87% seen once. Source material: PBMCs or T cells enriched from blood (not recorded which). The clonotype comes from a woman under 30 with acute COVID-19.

The CDR3 DNA follows: TGTGCCAGCAGTGAATATGAGGGGGCCGGGGGCTACACCTTC. Its protein is CASSEYEGAGGYTF. This chain links TRBV6-1 with TRBJ1-2; 7 nucleotides line up with TRBD1. CDR1 and CDR2 from the germline V gene are MNHNS and SASEGT. The CDR3 sequence is 14 residues long. Unmatched junction bases numbered 8, after V lost 2 bases and J lost 8 bases.